The 27 T cell receptor beta chains listed next were all sequenced from one sample in a study of blood T cell repertoires in COVID-19. Repertoires were generated with immunoSEQ multiplex PCR, while TCRdb's copy carries only in-frame clones and drops some. The table has just over 250,000 clones, more than 75% seen once. The sample comprised peripheral blood. All receptors derive from a man in his forties who had recovered from COVID-19.

This clone occurred many times. The V and J genes are TRBV20-1 and TRBJ1-2, with a possible D match to TRBD1 (5 bases). Trimming left V 4 bases short and J 8 bases short, with 11 bases between. Looked up from germline, CDR1 is DFQATT and CDR2 is SNEGSKA (reference sequence). The length of the CDR3 is 11 residues. CDR3 DNA: TGCAGTGCTATTGGGGCACCAGGCTACACCTTC. This translates into CSAIGAPGYTF.

The chain is built from TRBV7-9 and TRBJ1-2; D gene unclear. Looked up from germline, CDR1 is SEHNR and CDR2 is FQNEAQ (reference sequence). The CDR3 has 13 amino acids. V was clipped by 1 base and J by 2 bases, with 5 bases between them. The CDR3 coding sequence is TGTGCCAGCAGCTTAGACGGGAACTATGGCTACACCTTC. This sequence encodes CASSLDGNYGYTF. Full variable domain (rest looked up from reference TRBV7-9 and TRBJ1-2): DTGVSQNPRHKITKRGQNVTFRCDPISEHNRLYWYRQTLGQGPEFLTYFQNEAQLEKSRLLSDRFSAERPKGSFSTLEIQRTEQGDSAMYLCASSLDGNYGYTFGSGTRLTVV.

CDR3 protein: CASSYPQVGGGTEAFF. The CDR3 nucleotides are TGTGCCAGCAGTTACCCCCAGGTAGGCGGGGGAACTGAAGCTTTCTTT. The chain couples TRBV6-5 to TRBJ1-1; D is possibly TRBD1 (5 bases). V was cut by 2 bases and J by 5 bases, with 18 bases left in between. Looked up from germline, CDR1 is MNHEY and CDR2 is SVGAGI. CDR3 length: 16 residues.

This clone was seen only a few times. The rearrangement joins TRBV10-3 to TRBJ2-1; D is unclear. The V end lost 0 bases, the J end lost 4 bases, and 7 bases lay between the germline ends. This CDR3 is 14 amino acids long. Germline V gives CDR1 ENHRY, CDR2 SYGVKD. In nucleotides, the CDR3 is TGTGCCATCAGTGAGTCGACTGTATACAATGAGCAGTTCTTC. Amino acids: CAISESTVYNEQFF.

This chain links TRBV5-8 with TRBJ1-5, with D possibly being TRBD1 (5 bases). V shed 3 bases and J shed 5 bases, with 24 bases lying between them. Looked up from germline, CDR1 is SGHTS and CDR2 is YDEGEE. This CDR3 contains 18 residues. As DNA, the CDR3 is TGTGCCAGCAGCTGGGGGGGTAGGGCCAAGCGACGATATCAGCCCCAGCATTTT. Its protein product is CASSWGGRAKRRYQPQHF.

This chain links TRBV2 with TRBJ2-7, with a tentative D call TRBD2 (5 bases). The CDR3 has 12 amino acids. Germline CDR1 SNHLY, CDR2 FYNNEI. The V gene lost 8 bases and the J gene lost 1 base, with 9 bases spanning the gap. In nucleotides, the CDR3 is TGTGCCAGCTTGGGAGAGTCCTACGAGCAGTACTTC. Amino acid sequence: CASLGESYEQYF.

This chain connects TRBV9 to TRBJ2-3, with 7 bases matching TRBD1. This CDR3 is built from 15 residues. CDR1 SGDLS and CDR2 YYNGEE come from the germline V gene. V trimming: 3 bases; J trimming: 4 bases; junction bases outside the gene matches: 8. This chain's CDR3 is CASSADRVASDTQYF. As DNA, the CDR3 is TGTGCCAGCAGCGCCGACAGGGTAGCTTCAGATACGCAGTATTTT.

The chain recombines TRBV18 with TRBJ2-5; 11 nucleotides line up with TRBD1. CDR1 KGHSH and CDR2 LQKENI come from the germline V gene. The CDR3 covers 14 residues. V dropped 2 bases and J dropped 4; count of bases not matched to a gene: 0. CDR3 sequence reads: CASSPGTGGETQYF. The CDR3 bases are TGTGCCAGCTCACCAGGGACAGGGGGAGAGACCCAGTACTTC.

This clone was observed once. The rearrangement joins TRBV19 to TRBJ2-5; TRBD1 aligns across 9 bases. Germline CDR1 is LNHDA and CDR2 is SQIVND (reference sequence). The CDR3 consists of 14 residues. The trim removed 6 bases at V and 8 bases at J, leaving 10 bases unmatched. The CDR3 sequence is CASSPQGAGRTQYF. The DNA of the CDR3 is TGTGCCAGTAGCCCACAGGGGGCAGGTAGAACCCAGTACTTC. The full variable domain, rest sourced from reference TRBV19 and TRBJ2-5, is DGGITQSPKYLFRKEGQNVTLSCEQNLNHDAMYWYRQDPGQGLRLIYYSQIVNDFQKGDIAEGYSVSREKKESFPLTVTSAQKNPTAFYLCASSPQGAGRTQYFGPGTRLLVL.

The chain is built from TRBV5-1 and TRBJ1-1; TRBD1 agrees at 10 bases. This CDR3 spans 13 amino acids. Looked up from germline, CDR1 is SGHRS and CDR2 is YFSETQ. V lost 6 bases and J lost 5; bases outside the gene matches: 4. As DNA, the CDR3 is TGCGCCAGCACCTGGACAGGGGGGACTGAAGCTTTCTTT. It codes for CASTWTGGTEAFF.

CDR3 sequence (DNA): TGTGCCACCTCGTCTGGAAACACCATATATTTT. Protein sequence: CATSSGNTIYF. The J gene is TRBJ1-3, the V gene TRBV27; no clear D. Germline V gene lookup returns CDR1 MNHEY and CDR2 SMNVEV (reference sequence). The CDR3 covers 11 residues. V was trimmed by 10 bases and J by 1 base, leaving 5 bases between them.

The CDR3 is CASSIRQGVETQYF. CDR3 bases: TGTGCCAGTAGTATACGACAGGGGGTAGAGACCCAGTACTTC. This chain joins TRBV19 and TRBJ2-5; 9 bases fit TRBD1. CDR3 length: 14 residues. Looked up from germline, CDR1 is LNHDA and CDR2 is SQIVND (reference sequence). The trim removed 2 bases at V and 4 bases at J, leaving 2 bases unmatched.

The CDR3 sequence is CASSLRSSFEQYF. Here the CDR3 DNA reads TGTGCCAGCAGCCTTCGGTCAAGTTTCGAGCAGTACTTC. The chain uses TRBV6-6 and TRBJ2-7; D is unresolved. Per the germline V gene, CDR1 is MNHNY and CDR2 is SVGAGI (reference sequence). The CDR3 loop spans 13 amino acids. Trimming shortened V by 6 bases and J by 6 bases, and 15 bases separated the two germline ends.

This chain joins TRBV6-2 or TRBV6-3 and TRBJ1-1, with D hard to call. V was shortened by 6 bases and J by 1 base, with 9 bases between the two germline ends. The CDR3 contains 13 residues. CDR1 is MNHEY and CDR2 is SVGEGT in the germline V gene. Written as DNA, the CDR3 is TGTGCCAGCAGCCGCCACAGGAACACTGAAGCTTTCTTT. The encoded protein is CASSRHRNTEAFF.

This chain uses TRBV29-1 with TRBJ2-1; the match to TRBD2 covers 9 bases. Per germline, CDR1 SQVTM and CDR2 ANQGSEA. There are 13 residues in the CDR3. V trimming: 5 bases; J trimming: 9 bases; junction bases outside the gene matches: 8. The CDR3 bases are TGCAGCGTTAGTAGCGGGAGTGGGGTTGAGCAGTTCTTC. Translated, it gives CSVSSGSGVEQFF.

The J gene is TRBJ1-1, the V gene TRBV15; tentative D call: TRBD1 (5 bases). The CDR3 covers 15 residues. The germline V gene has CDR1 LNHNV and CDR2 YYDKDF (reference sequence). V was pared by 1 base and J by 0 bases, with 9 bases between. The DNA of the CDR3 is TGTGCCACCAGCAGAGGGGCAGGGATGAACACTGAAGCTTTCTTT. The encoded protein is CATSRGAGMNTEAFF.

CDR3 coding DNA: TGTGCCAGCAGCTTAGAATTTTGGGACAGAATCTACAATGAGCAGTTCTTC. Its translation: CASSLEFWDRIYNEQFF. This chain uses TRBV7-9 with TRBJ2-1; TRBD1 matches 7 bases. Germline values: CDR1 SEHNR, CDR2 FQNEAQ (reference sequence). The CDR3 totals 17 residues. Losses at the gene ends were 1 base for V and 3 bases for J; bases not matched to a gene: 9.

The chain carries TRBV10-3 and TRBJ2-3; TRBD2 matches 9 bases. From germline, CDR1 is ENHRY and CDR2 SYGVKD. Losses at the gene ends were 5 bases for V and 3 bases for J; bases not matched to a gene: 6. The CDR3 runs to 15 residues. Written as DNA, the CDR3 is TGTGCCATCAGTAAGCGGGAGGTCGTGACAGATACGCAGTATTTT. As protein: CAISKREVVTDTQYF.

The V call is TRBV10-3, the J call TRBJ2-1, with 8 bases fitting TRBD2. J lost 9 bases, V lost 2 bases, and 0 bases had no gene match. Germline V gene sequence: CDR1 ENHRY, CDR2 SYGVKD. The CDR3 is 12 amino acids. CDR3 amino acids: CAISEREGEQFF. The CDR3 DNA sequence: TGTGCCATCAGTGAGCGGGAGGGTGAGCAGTTCTTC.

This sequence joins TRBV14 and TRBJ2-5; D not resolved. V lost 1 base and J 5 bases, leaving 14 bases between the germline ends. This CDR3 has 15 residues. Looked up from germline, CDR1 is SGHDN and CDR2 is FVKESK. Written as DNA, the CDR3 is TGTGCCAGCAGCCAAGGGTCTACCGCCTCGGAGACCCAGTACTTC. It yields the protein CASSQGSTASETQYF.

The chain links TRBV6-5 to TRBJ2-3, with a weak D call TRBD2 (7 bases). CDR3 length: 15 amino acids. Germline loops: CDR1 MNHEY, CDR2 SVGAGI. With 7 bases removed from V and 0 bases from J, the gap between germline ends came to 14 bases. The CDR3 DNA reads TGTGCCAGCACTAATGGGGGGGCAAGCACAGATACGCAGTATTTT. Its translation: CASTNGGASTDTQYF.

The chain joins TRBV5-6 to TRBJ2-2; D might be TRBD2 (5 bases). This CDR3 spans 16 amino acids. The V end lost 0 bases, the J end lost 0 bases, and 9 bases lay between the germline ends. CDR1 is SGHDT and CDR2 is YYEEEE in the germline V gene. The CDR3 DNA reads as TGTGCCAGCAGCTTGGTTAGCGCCTCGAACACCGGGGAGCTGTTTTTT. Protein product: CASSLVSASNTGELFF.

The rearrangement uses TRBV6-2 or TRBV6-3 and TRBJ2-3; 8 positions match TRBD1. Per germline, CDR1 MNHEY and CDR2 SVGEGT. V shed 0 bases and J 5 bases; nucleotides not matched to a gene: 10. The CDR3 is 17 amino acids. The CDR3 coding sequence is TGTGCCAGCAGTTACTCCACAGTGCTAACAGGGGGAGATACGCAGTATTTT. Residues: CASSYSTVLTGGDTQYF.

This clone was detected a few times. The chain has TRBV6-5 and TRBJ1-6; 7 positions agree with TRBD1. The germline gives CDR1 MNHEY, CDR2 SVGAGI. V lost 2 bases and J lost 14; bases outside the gene matches: 9. This CDR3 has 14 residues. The chain's CDR3 is CASSYVTGRGALHF. The CDR3 DNA reads as TGTGCCAGCAGTTACGTCACAGGCAGGGGGGCCCTCCACTTT.

The chain couples TRBV18 to TRBJ2-2; D is ambiguous. CDR1 KGHSH and CDR2 LQKENI come from the germline V gene. Trimming took off 0 bases at V and 6 bases at J, with 14 bases between the two ends. The CDR3 has 16 amino acids. CDR3 sequence reads: CASSPPFTGLAGELFF. CDR3 nucleotides: TGTGCCAGCTCACCACCATTTACGGGTTTGGCCGGGGAGCTGTTTTTT.

The chain joins TRBV9 to TRBJ2-3; 11 bases line up with TRBD2. J was trimmed by 2 bases and V by 4 bases; bases with no gene match: 18. Germline lookup yields CDR1 SGDLS and CDR2 YYNGEE. The CDR3 extends over 20 amino acids. CDR3 DNA sequence: TGTGCCAGCAGCCAACGACTGATAGCGGGGGGGCCAACGAACACAGATACGCAGTATTTT. Translated: CASSQRLIAGGPTNTDTQYF.

The chain joins TRBV5-8 to TRBJ2-5, with 9 bases matching TRBD2. CDR1 and CDR2 from the germline V gene are SGHTS and YDEGEE. Losses at the gene ends were 0 bases for V and 3 bases for J; bases not matched to a gene: 6. This CDR3 spans 16 amino acids. CDR3 region: CASSLEGGGAKETQYF. The CDR3 coding sequence is TGTGCCAGCAGCTTGGAGGGCGGGGGGGCCAAAGAGACCCAGTACTTC.